The 25 T cell receptor beta chains below all came from one sample that was sequenced in a study of cytomegalovirus exposure and HLA in healthy donors. PCR amplification relied on 60 Vbeta primers (plus 13 Jbeta primers). Clones were sequenced by immunoSEQ multiplex PCR, and TCRdb holds only the in-frame ones, with some missing. The table lists about 150,000 clones, 70% to 90% of them singletons, with 5.6% in the top ten. Specimen: PBMCs. Receptors were obtained from a woman between 35 and 50 years old in good health and CMV-seropositive.

This chain uses TRBV5-5 with TRBJ2-7; 8 bases are a match to TRBD1. This CDR3 region has 15 residues. Per germline, CDR1 SGHKS and CDR2 YYEKEE (reference sequence). The ends lost 4 bases at V and 0 bases at J; junction bases unmatched: 6. The CDR3 protein is CASSRGQGPSYEQYF. CDR3 sequence (DNA): TGTGCCAGCAGCCGAGGACAGGGACCCTCCTACGAGCAGTACTTC.

In regard to this clone: The germline gene is not matched at one end of the junction; a read error may be the cause. V gene TRBV19 combines with J gene TRBJ2-7; D is ambiguous. The CDR3 consists of 13 residues. Per germline, CDR1 LNHDA and CDR2 SQIVND (reference sequence). The CDR3 here is CASRSHPRFEQYF. CDR3 bases: TGTGCCAGTAGGTCACACCCGAGGTTTGAGCAGTATTTC.

The CDR3 DNA follows: TGTGCCAGCAGTTATGACAGGGGAAATAAAGAGACCCAGTACTTC. Encoded protein: CASSYDRGNKETQYF. The V and J genes are TRBV28 and TRBJ2-5, with 8 bases fitting TRBD1. CDR1 MDHEN and CDR2 SYDVKM come from the germline V gene. The length of the CDR3 is 15 residues. V dropped 4 bases and J dropped 3; count of bases not matched to a gene: 7. The whole variable domain, filled in from reference TRBV28 and TRBJ2-5, reads DVKVTQSSRYLVKRTGEKVFLECVQDMDHENMFWYRQDPGLGLRLIYFSYDVKMKEKGDIPEGYSVSREKKERFSLILESASTNQTSMYLCASSYDRGNKETQYFGPGTRLLVL.

Comment on this clone: This sample includes further DNA sequences coding for the same CDR3. The chain employs TRBV27 and TRBJ1-5; D is unresolved. Germline assignment: CDR1 MNHEY and CDR2 SMNVEV (reference sequence). The ends were cut back, 3 bases at V and 2 bases at J, with 5 bases in the middle. CDR3 length: 13 amino acids. The CDR3: CASSFGGNQPQHF. In DNA, the CDR3 is TGTGCCAGCAGTTTCGGGGGCAATCAGCCCCAGCATTTT.

This rearrangement joins TRBV10-3 to TRBJ1-1; tentatively, D is TRBD1 (6 bases). V was shortened by 8 bases and J by 3 bases, with 10 bases between the two germline ends. There are 12 residues in the CDR3. Germline V CDR1 and CDR2: ENHRY, SYGVKD. The CDR3 loop is CAIGQTYTEAFF. The DNA for the CDR3 is TGTGCCATCGGACAGACCTACACTGAAGCTTTCTTT.

The chain has TRBV11-2 and TRBJ2-1, with 8 bases aligning to TRBD2. There are 14 residues in the CDR3. J gave up 9 bases and V 1 base, and 5 bases lay outside the gene matches. CDR1 SGHAT and CDR2 FQNNGV come from the germline V gene. CDR3 protein: CASSLGERESEQFF. In nucleotides, the CDR3 is TGTGCCAGCAGCTTAGGCGAGCGGGAGAGTGAGCAGTTCTTC.

The V call is TRBV6-1, the J call TRBJ2-2; TRBD2 aligns across 8 bases. J gave up 4 bases and V 7 bases, and 5 bases lay outside the gene matches. The CDR3 has 14 amino acids. Germline-derived CDR1 and CDR2 are MNHNS and SASEGT. Here the CDR3 reads CASNPGTSTGELFF. CDR3 nucleotides: TGTGCCAGCAATCCCGGGACTAGCACCGGGGAGCTGTTTTTT.

This clone was detected a few times. The chain recombines TRBV11-2 with TRBJ2-1, with a tentative D call TRBD2 (5 bases). The V and J ends lost 5 bases and 9 bases respectively, with 17 bases between them. Germline V gene lookup returns CDR1 SGHAT and CDR2 FQNNGV. The CDR3 is made up of 14 amino acids. CDR3 in amino acids: CASSLQRGPVEQFF. CDR3 DNA: TGTGCCAGCAGCCTCCAGAGAGGGCCTGTTGAGCAGTTCTTC.

The chain recombines TRBV6-6 with TRBJ2-3; 15 bases fit TRBD2. V shed 4 bases, J shed 5 bases, and the junction held 4 bases outside the gene matches. The CDR3 is 16 residues long. Per the germline V gene, CDR1 is MNHNY and CDR2 is SVGAGI (reference sequence). CDR3 bases: TGTGCCAGCAGTTCAGGACTAGCGGGAGGGTTAGATACGCAGTATTTT. Translation: CASSSGLAGGLDTQYF.

V usage is TRBV11-3 and J usage is TRBJ1-5; D is uncertain. Germline V CDR1 and CDR2: SGHNT, YENEEA. Trimming left V 4 bases short and J 7 bases short, with 11 bases between. The CDR3 is 13 amino acids. The CDR3 nucleotides are TGTGCCAGCAGCTCGGGATTAGGGCAGCCCCAGCATTTT. Protein: CASSSGLGQPQHF.

V usage is TRBV18 and J usage is TRBJ1-1; D may be TRBD1 (5 bases). Per germline, CDR1 KGHSH and CDR2 LQKENI. V was clipped by 3 bases and J by 6 bases, with 17 bases between them. This CDR3 contains 15 residues. CDR3 sequence: CASSPVGLSGAEAFF. For the CDR3, the DNA is TGTGCCAGCTCACCCGTGGGACTCTCCGGGGCTGAAGCTTTCTTT.

The chain couples TRBV2 to TRBJ2-7; 11 nucleotides agree with TRBD2. The J segment lost 2 bases and the V segment lost 5 bases, leaving 17 bases of the junction unmatched. CDR3 length equals 19 residues. CDR1 and CDR2 from the germline V gene are SNHLY and FYNNEI. CDR3 bases: TGTGCCAGCAGTTACCCCGGGACTAGCGGCCTCCCTTCCGCCTACGAGCAGTACTTC. Translated: CASSYPGTSGLPSAYEQYF.

V and J are TRBV19 and TRBJ2-3; 9 positions agree with TRBD2. The CDR3 is 18 amino acids. The J segment lost 5 bases and the V segment lost 0 bases, leaving 12 bases of the junction unmatched. CDR1 is LNHDA and CDR2 is SQIVND in the germline V gene (reference sequence). The CDR3, as DNA: TGTGCCAGTAGTATAGATCGGGGGGCGGGAGGGCCGGAAGATACGCAGTATTTT. Residues: CASSIDRGAGGPEDTQYF.

This chain joins TRBV9 and TRBJ2-5; possible D gene TRBD1, 5 bases. The germline V gene encodes CDR1 SGDLS and CDR2 YYNGEE. V lost 7 bases and J lost 5, with 12 bases in between. This CDR3 has 12 amino acids. CDR3 DNA sequence: TGTGCCAGCGGGGCGGTGGGGGAGACCCAGTACTTC. It yields the protein CASGAVGETQYF.

The gene calls are TRBV5-8 and TRBJ1-1, with D tentatively TRBD1 (5 bases). Germline V gene data show CDR1 as SGHTS and CDR2 as YDEGEE. The CDR3 covers 15 residues. Trimming stripped 3 bases from V and 0 bases from J, with 12 bases between. The CDR3: CASSSHRWMNTEAFF. CDR3 nucleotide sequence: TGTGCCAGCAGCTCCCACAGGTGGATGAACACTGAAGCTTTCTTT.

This clone was seen a single time. The chain has TRBV7-8 and TRBJ1-1; D is possibly TRBD1 (5 bases). Trimming took off 8 bases at V and 1 base at J, with 14 bases between the two ends. Germline CDR1 is SGHVS and CDR2 is FQNEAQ. This CDR3 spans 14 amino acids. The CDR3: CASVPSDTNTEAFF. The DNA for the CDR3 is TGTGCCAGCGTACCCTCGGACACGAACACTGAAGCTTTCTTT.

The CDR3 sequence is CASRGEYYGYTF. CDR3 bases: TGTGCCAGCAGGGGAGAGTATTATGGCTACACCTTC. The chain couples TRBV27 to TRBJ1-2; D ambiguous. The CDR3 is 12 residues long. Per the germline V gene, CDR1 is MNHEY and CDR2 is SMNVEV (reference sequence). Trimming cost V 6 bases and J 5 bases, with 10 bases left between them.

This chain connects TRBV4-1 to TRBJ2-3; TRBD2 might be the D (5 bases). The CDR3 is made up of 17 amino acids. Looked up from germline, CDR1 is MGHRA and CDR2 is YSYEKL. V was cut by 0 bases and J by 6 bases, with 19 bases left in between. The CDR3 reads CASSQDSSTDLRDTQYF. As DNA, the CDR3 is TGCGCCAGCAGCCAAGATAGTAGCACGGACTTGAGGGATACGCAGTATTTT.

The V gene is TRBV5-1, the J gene TRBJ2-7, with D maybe TRBD2 (6 bases). Germline CDR1 reads SGHRS; CDR2 reads YFSETQ. V was trimmed by 0 bases and J by 7 bases, leaving 17 bases between them. This CDR3 has 15 residues. CDR3: CASSLAFSGPWEQYF. The CDR3 coding sequence is TGCGCCAGCAGCTTGGCTTTTAGCGGTCCCTGGGAGCAGTACTTC.

The chain has TRBV29-1 and TRBJ2-1, with 7 bases lining up with TRBD2. The CDR3 loop spans 15 amino acids. CDR1 is SQVTM and CDR2 is ANQGSEA in the germline V gene. After removal of 1 base from V and 4 bases from J, the junction contained 7 bases not matched to a gene. In DNA, the CDR3 is TGCAGCGTTGAAGGGTCGGCGGGAGCTTACAATGAGCAGTTCTTC. Translating gives CSVEGSAGAYNEQFF.

V and J are TRBV29-1 and TRBJ2-1; TRBD2 matches 12 bases. CDR1 and CDR2 (germline): SQVTM, ANQGSEA. The CDR3 covers 17 residues. V gave up 7 bases and J gave up 0 bases; unmatched junction bases: 10. The CDR3 region is CSATGTSGLSSYNEQFF. The CDR3 bases are TGCAGCGCCACCGGGACTAGCGGGTTAAGCTCCTACAATGAGCAGTTCTTC.

V is TRBV7-3 and J is TRBJ2-1; D is uncertain. The V end was cut by 0 bases, the J end by 0 bases, with 12 bases between. Germline CDR1 is SGHTA and CDR2 is FQGTGA. There are 17 residues in the CDR3. The CDR3 protein is CASSLTSLPSSYNEQFF. CDR3 DNA sequence: TGTGCCAGCAGCTTAACGAGTCTACCGAGCTCCTACAATGAGCAGTTCTTC.

The J gene is TRBJ2-1, the V gene TRBV27; perhaps TRBD2 as D (6 bases). Germline assignment: CDR1 MNHEY and CDR2 SMNVEV (reference sequence). CDR3 size: 16 residues. The germline V and J ends were trimmed by 6 bases and 0 bases, with 15 bases remaining between them. In nucleotides, the CDR3 is TGTGCCAGCAGGCCTTACGAGGGAGGCTCCTACAATGAGCAGTTCTTC. It codes for CASRPYEGGSYNEQFF.

The V and J genes are TRBV6-1 and TRBJ1-1; 9 bases are a match to TRBD1. The CDR3 has 15 residues. Trimming removed 6 bases from V and 1 base from J; junction bases left unmatched: 6. Germline lookup yields CDR1 MNHNS and CDR2 SASEGT. CDR3 nucleotide sequence: TGTGCCAGCAGGATTGACAGGGGGGGGAACACTGAAGCTTTCTTT. It codes for CASRIDRGGNTEAFF.

This clone was seen a few times. This chain links TRBV25-1 with TRBJ1-1, with 10 bases matching TRBD1. This CDR3 has 14 residues. Looked up from germline, CDR1 is MGHDK and CDR2 is SYGVNS. The V and J ends lost 8 bases and 3 bases, in that order; junction bases with no gene match: 6. In DNA form, the CDR3 reads TGTGCCAGCGGGGGGACAGGGGTTTACACTGAAGCTTTCTTT. Its protein product is CASGGTGVYTEAFF.